The rows below give T cell receptor beta chains drawn from one sample of a study of regulatory T cells in long-lasting Graves disease. One entry per CDR3 protein, called by TCRdb with MiXCR from the multiplex PCR reads. The data contain about half a million distinct CDR3 sequences, about 20% of them singletons. The sequencing used peripheral blood mononuclear cells (PBMCs), collected when the disease was refractory, from a patient treated with antithyroid drugs. The receptors derive from a female donor with Graves disease. Each CDR3 is given with its conserved first and last residue. The D gene is left open where the match is weak. Size tells how often a clone was seen (once, few, many) or the class of an expanded clone, and some rows leave it out.

clone_size cdr3_length d_call j_call v_call cdr3_nt cdr3_aa
NA 13 TRBD1 TRBJ2-7 TRBV2 TGTGCCAGCAGTCTGTTACAGGGGAACGAGCAGTACTTC CASSLLQGNEQYF
many 14 NA TRBJ2-5 TRBV14 TGTGCCAGCAGCCAAGATGCGACAGTGGATACCCAGTACTTC CASSQDATVDTQYF
NA 14 NA TRBJ1-3 TRBV7-9 TGTGCCAGCAGCGCAATCGGCTCTGGAAACACCATATATTTT CASSAIGSGNTIYF
few 13 NA TRBJ2-7 TRBV20-1 TGCAGTGCTAAGCAGGGGACCAACTACGAGCAGTACTTC CSAKQGTNYEQYF
many 18 NA TRBJ1-1 TRBV12-3/TRBV12-4 TGTGCCAGCAGGATCACACAGCATGGGCCAAGGTGGAACACTGAAGCTTTCTTT CASRITQHGPRWNTEAFF
many 13 TRBD1 TRBJ1-2 TRBV28 TGTGCCAGCAGTTTATTGGACAGGCGTGGCTACACCTTC CASSLLDRRGYTF
many 14 NA TRBJ1-1 TRBV28 TGTGCCAGCAGTTTATGGACAGTCAACACTGAAGCTTTCTTT CASSLWTVNTEAFF
NA 15 TRBD1 TRBJ2-5 TRBV7-2 TGTGCCAGCAGCGTGGGACAGGGCATGAGAGAGACCCAGTACTTC CASSVGQGMRETQYF
NA 13 NA TRBJ2-5 TRBV2 TGTGCCAGTTACGCCCGGGGCGGCGAGACCCAGTACTTC CASYARGGETQYF
many 17 TRBD1 TRBJ2-5 TRBV27 TGTGCCAGCAGTTTGTTATCCGTGGGACAGGGGGGAGAGACCCAGTACTTC CASSLLSVGQGGETQYF
many 15 NA TRBJ2-5 TRBV7-2 TGTGCCAGCAGCCCTACGGGGGCCCACCAAGAGACCCAGTACTTC CASSPTGAHQETQYF
few 17 TRBD1 TRBJ2-7 TRBV27 TGTGCCGGCAGTTCTTCCATCAGGGGGCGAGGGCTTTACGAGCAGTACTTC CAGSSSIRGRGLYEQYF
few 16 NA TRBJ1-1 TRBV5-6 TGTGCCAGCAGCTTGGGGATCCGGACGGGGAGTACTGAAGCTTTCTTT CASSLGIRTGSTEAFF
many 12 NA TRBJ1-2 TRBV28 TGTGCCAGCAGTTCTACTCGGAGAGGCTACACCTTC CASSSTRRGYTF
NA 18 TRBD2 TRBJ2-2 TRBV11-3 TGTGCCAGCAGCTTAGCGGTTTGGGGGGGACGGAACACCGGGGAGCTGTTTTTT CASSLAVWGGRNTGELFF
many 12 NA TRBJ1-1 TRBV30 TGTGCCTGGGGGTATGGGGGAACTGAAGCTTTCTTT CAWGYGGTEAFF
NA 15 NA TRBJ2-2 TRBV27 TGTGCCAGCAGTTCTACAGGGTCAATCACCGGGGAGCTGTTTTTT CASSSTGSITGELFF
many 13 NA TRBJ2-7 TRBV12-3/TRBV12-4 TGTGCCAGCAGTTTGGCCCCTACCCACGAGCAGTACTTC CASSLAPTHEQYF
NA 13 NA TRBJ2-7 TRBV7-9 TGTGCCAGCCACAGGGACGACTCCTACGAGCAGTACTTC CASHRDDSYEQYF
NA 13 NA TRBJ1-2 TRBV6-1 TGTGCCAGCAGGGGGGCCAACGGATATGGCTACACCTTC CASRGANGYGYTF
many 15 NA TRBJ1-1 TRBV12-3/TRBV12-4 TGTGCCAGCAGTCCTCTGACAGGATTGAACACTGAAGCTTTCTTT CASSPLTGLNTEAFF
many 17 NA TRBJ2-7 TRBV20-1 TGCAGTGCTAGAGATATCCCACTCCGGAATGCAGGCCACGAGCAGTACTTC CSARDIPLRNAGHEQYF
many 12 NA TRBJ1-2 TRBV20-1 TGCAGTGCTAGACAACAGGAAGGCGGCTACACCTTC CSARQQEGGYTF
few 12 NA TRBJ1-2 TRBV6-1 TGTGCCAGCGGAGAGGGGTCCTATGGCTACACCTTC CASGEGSYGYTF
few 15 NA TRBJ2-7 TRBV19 TGTGCCAGTAGTATCGTCGCGTGGGGTTCCTACGAGCAGTACTTC CASSIVAWGSYEQYF
many 13 TRBD1 TRBJ1-5 TRBV6-1 TGTGCCAGCAGGGGACAGGGAAGTCAGCCCCAGCATTTT CASRGQGSQPQHF
many 12 NA TRBJ2-3 TRBV2 TGTGCCAGAGCAGTCAAAGCAGATACGCAGTATTTT CARAVKADTQYF
NA 13 NA TRBJ2-2 TRBV5-1 TGCGCCAGCAGCTTGTATCAGGGTTTGGAGCTGTTTTTT CASSLYQGLELFF
NA 15 TRBD1 TRBJ2-7 TRBV7-8 TGTGCCAGCAGCTTAGGGAGGACAGGGGCTCGGGAGCAGTACTTC CASSLGRTGAREQYF
NA 14 NA TRBJ1-4 TRBV10-3 TGTGCCACTAGAGTCGGGGTCACTAATGAAAAACTGTTTTTT CATRVGVTNEKLFF